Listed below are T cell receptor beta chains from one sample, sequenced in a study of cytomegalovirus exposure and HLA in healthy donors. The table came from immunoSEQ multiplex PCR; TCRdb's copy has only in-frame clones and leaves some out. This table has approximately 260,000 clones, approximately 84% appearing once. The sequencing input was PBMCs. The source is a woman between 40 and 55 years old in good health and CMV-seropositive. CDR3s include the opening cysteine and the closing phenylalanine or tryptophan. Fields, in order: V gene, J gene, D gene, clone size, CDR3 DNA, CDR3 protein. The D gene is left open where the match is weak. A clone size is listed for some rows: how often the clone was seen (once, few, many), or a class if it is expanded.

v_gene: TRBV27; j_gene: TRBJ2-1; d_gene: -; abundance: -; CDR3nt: TGTGCCAGCACTCCCAAGGGGCTTCAAATAGGCTTCTCCTACAATGAGCAGTTCTTC; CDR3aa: CASTPKGLQIGFSYNEQFF
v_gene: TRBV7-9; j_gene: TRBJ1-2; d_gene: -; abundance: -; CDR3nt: TGTTCCAGCAGCTTGGGACTGTGGGGCTACACCTTC; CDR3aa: CSSSLGLWGYTF
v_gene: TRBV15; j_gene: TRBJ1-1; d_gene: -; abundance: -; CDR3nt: TGTGCCACCAGCAGAGGTACAGCCCAGAACACTGAAGCTTTCTTT; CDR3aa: CATSRGTAQNTEAFF
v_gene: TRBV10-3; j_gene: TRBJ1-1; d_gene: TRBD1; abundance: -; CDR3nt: TGTGCCATCAGGGAAAGACAGGGGAACACTGAAGCTTTCTTT; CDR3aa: CAIRERQGNTEAFF
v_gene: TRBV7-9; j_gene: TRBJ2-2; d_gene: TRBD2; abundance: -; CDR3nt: TGTGCCAGCAGCTTAATTGGTCTAGCGGGACCCGGGGAGCTGTTTTTT; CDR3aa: CASSLIGLAGPGELFF
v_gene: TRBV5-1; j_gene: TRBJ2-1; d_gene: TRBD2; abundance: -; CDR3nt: TGCGCCAGCAGCTTGACTAGCGGGAATCGTGAGCAGTTCTTC; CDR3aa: CASSLTSGNREQFF
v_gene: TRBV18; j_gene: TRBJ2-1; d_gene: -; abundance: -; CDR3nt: TGTGCCAGCTCAATAGTGGACAATGAGCAGTTCTTC; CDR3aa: CASSIVDNEQFF
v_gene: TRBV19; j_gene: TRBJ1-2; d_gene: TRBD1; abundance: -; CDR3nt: TGTGCCAGTAGTGAGGGACAGCGAAACTATGGCTACACCTTC; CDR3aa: CASSEGQRNYGYTF
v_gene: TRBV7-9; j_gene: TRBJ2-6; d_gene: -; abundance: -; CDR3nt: TGTGCCAGCAGCTTGTTACAGGGCTCTGGGGCCAACGTCCTGACTTTC; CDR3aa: CASSLLQGSGANVLTF
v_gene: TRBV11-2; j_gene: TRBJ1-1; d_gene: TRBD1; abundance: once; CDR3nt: TGTGCCAGCAGCCAGGGGGTCAGGGGGTCGAACACTGAAGCTTTCTTT; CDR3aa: CASSQGVRGSNTEAFF
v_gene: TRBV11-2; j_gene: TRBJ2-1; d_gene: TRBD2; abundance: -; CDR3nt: TGTGCCAGCAGCAGACTAGCGGGAGTTAAATACAATGAGCAGTTCTTC; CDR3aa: CASSRLAGVKYNEQFF
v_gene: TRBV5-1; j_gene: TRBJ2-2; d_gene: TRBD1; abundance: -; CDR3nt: TGCGCCAGCAGCAACGGACAGGGGGCAAGGACCGGGGAGCTGTTTTTT; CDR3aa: CASSNGQGARTGELFF
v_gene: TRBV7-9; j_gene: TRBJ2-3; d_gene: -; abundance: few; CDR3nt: TGTGCCAGCAGCCCGGGACGGGACATCTTCACAGATACGCAGTATTTT; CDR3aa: CASSPGRDIFTDTQYF
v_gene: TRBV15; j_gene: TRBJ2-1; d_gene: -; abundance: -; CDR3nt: TGTGCCACCAGCAGAGATCCGGGACTTTACAATGAGCAGTTCTTC; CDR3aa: CATSRDPGLYNEQFF
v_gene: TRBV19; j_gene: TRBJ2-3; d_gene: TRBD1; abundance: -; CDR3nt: TGTGCCAGTAGTCCGGGGACAGGGACAGATACGCAGTATTTT; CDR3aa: CASSPGTGTDTQYF
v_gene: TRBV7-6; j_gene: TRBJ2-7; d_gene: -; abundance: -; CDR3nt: TGTGCCAGCAGCTGGTCGAATAGAGCCTACGAGCAGTACTTC; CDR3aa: CASSWSNRAYEQYF
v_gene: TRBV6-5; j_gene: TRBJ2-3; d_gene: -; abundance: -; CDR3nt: TGTGCCAGCAAAATCGGGAGTACAGATACGCAGTATTTT; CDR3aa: CASKIGSTDTQYF
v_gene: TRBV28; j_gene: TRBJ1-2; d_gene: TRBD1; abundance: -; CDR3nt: TGTGCCAGCAGCACCCACGGGACAGCCGCTAACTATGGCTACACCTTC; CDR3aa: CASSTHGTAANYGYTF
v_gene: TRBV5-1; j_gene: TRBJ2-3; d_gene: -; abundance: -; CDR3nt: TGCGCCAGCAGCTTGGGGGAGCGGGTAATTGAAGGTACGCAGTATTTT; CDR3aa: CASSLGERVIEGTQYF
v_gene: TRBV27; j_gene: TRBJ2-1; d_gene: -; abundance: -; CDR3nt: TGTGCCAGCAGTCTAAACTACGACAATGAGCAGTTCTTC; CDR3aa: CASSLNYDNEQFF
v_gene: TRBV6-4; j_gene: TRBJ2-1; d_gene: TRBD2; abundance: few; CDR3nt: TGTGCCAGCAGCCACTTGGCGGGAGGGAAGGATGAGCAGTTCTTC; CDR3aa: CASSHLAGGKDEQFF
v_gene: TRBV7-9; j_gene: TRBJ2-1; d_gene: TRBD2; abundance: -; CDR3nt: TGTGCCAGCAGCCCCGGGAGGGGGGGTGAGCAGTTCTTC; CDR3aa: CASSPGRGGEQFF
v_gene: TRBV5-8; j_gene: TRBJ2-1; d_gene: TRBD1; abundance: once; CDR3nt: TGTGCCAGCAGCCAAACAACCGGGACAGGGTATGAGCAGTTCTTC; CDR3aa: CASSQTTGTGYEQFF
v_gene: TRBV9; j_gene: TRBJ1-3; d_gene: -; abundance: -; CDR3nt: TGTGCCAGCAGCGTAGATCACGGGGGAGCTTCAGGAAACACCATATATTTT; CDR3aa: CASSVDHGGASGNTIYF
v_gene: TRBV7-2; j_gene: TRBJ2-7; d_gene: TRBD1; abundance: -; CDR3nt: TGTGCCAGCAGCTTAAACGGACAGGGGGCCGATCTGTTCTTC; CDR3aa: CASSLNGQGADLFF
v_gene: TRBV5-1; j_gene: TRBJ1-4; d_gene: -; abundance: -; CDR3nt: TGCGCCAGCAGCTTGGGACAACTAGCAACTAATGAAAAACTGTTTTTT; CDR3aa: CASSLGQLATNEKLFF
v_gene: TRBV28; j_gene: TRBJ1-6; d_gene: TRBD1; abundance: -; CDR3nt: TGTGCCAGCAGTTCGGGGGACAGGGACAATTCACCCCTCCACTTT; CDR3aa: CASSSGDRDNSPLHF
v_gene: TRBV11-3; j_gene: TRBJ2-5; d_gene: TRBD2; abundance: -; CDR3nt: TGTGCCAGCAGCGGACGGGGAGGGGTTGGGGAGACCCAGTACTTC; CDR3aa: CASSGRGGVGETQYF
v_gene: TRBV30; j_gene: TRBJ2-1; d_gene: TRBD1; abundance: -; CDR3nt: TGTGCCTGGGCAAGACAGGGAAGCTCCTACAATGAGCAGTTCTTC; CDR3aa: CAWARQGSSYNEQFF
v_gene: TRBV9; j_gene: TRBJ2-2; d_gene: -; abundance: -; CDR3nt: TGTGCCAGCAGAAATCAGACCGGGGAGCTGTTTTTT; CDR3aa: CASRNQTGELFF
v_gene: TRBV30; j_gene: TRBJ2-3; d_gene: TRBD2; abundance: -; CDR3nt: TGTGCCTGGTCCCTTGGACTAGCGGGAGGCACAGATACGCAGTATTTT; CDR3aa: CAWSLGLAGGTDTQYF
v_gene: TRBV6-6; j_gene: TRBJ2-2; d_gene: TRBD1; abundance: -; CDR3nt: TGTGCCAGCAGGCCTCCCACAGGGGTCCCCGGGGAGCTGTTTTTT; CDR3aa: CASRPPTGVPGELFF
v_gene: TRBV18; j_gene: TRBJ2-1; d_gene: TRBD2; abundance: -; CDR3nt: TGTGCCAGCTCACCACTGCGGGGAGGGGTCAATGAGCAGTTCTTC; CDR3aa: CASSPLRGGVNEQFF
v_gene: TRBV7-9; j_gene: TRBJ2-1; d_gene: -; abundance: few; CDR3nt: TGTGCCAGCAGCTTACTCGGGACTGACTACAGGAATGAGCAGTTCTTC; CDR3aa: CASSLLGTDYRNEQFF
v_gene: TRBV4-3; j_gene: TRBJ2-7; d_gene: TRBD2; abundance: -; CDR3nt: TGCGCCAGCAGCCAAGATATGGCGGGAGCCTACGAGCAGTACTTC; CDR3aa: CASSQDMAGAYEQYF
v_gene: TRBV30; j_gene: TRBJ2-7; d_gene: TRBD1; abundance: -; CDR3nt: TGTGCCTGGAGTCGAGGGGGACAGGGGAACGAGCAGTACTTC; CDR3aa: CAWSRGGQGNEQYF
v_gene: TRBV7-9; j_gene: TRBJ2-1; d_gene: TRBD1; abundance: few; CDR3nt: TGTGCCAGCAGCCGAGCCGGGACAGGGCCCAATGAGCAGTTCTTC; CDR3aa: CASSRAGTGPNEQFF
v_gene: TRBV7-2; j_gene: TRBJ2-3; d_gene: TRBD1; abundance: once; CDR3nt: TGTGCCAGCAGCTTCGACAGGGTAAATACGCAGTATTTT; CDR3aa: CASSFDRVNTQYF
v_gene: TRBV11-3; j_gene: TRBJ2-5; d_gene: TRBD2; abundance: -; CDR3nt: TGTGCCAGCAGCGCTAGCGGTCAAGAGACCCAGTACTTC; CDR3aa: CASSASGQETQYF
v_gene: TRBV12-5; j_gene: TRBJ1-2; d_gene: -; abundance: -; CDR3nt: TGTGCTAGTGCTCGGAGCTATGGCTACACCTTC; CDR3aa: CASARSYGYTF
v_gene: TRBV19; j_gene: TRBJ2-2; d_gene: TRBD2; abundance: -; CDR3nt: TGTGCCAGTAGTTACATCTTGCGAGCGGGAGGGCCTGGGACCGGGGAGCTGTTTTTT; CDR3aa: CASSYILRAGGPGTGELFF
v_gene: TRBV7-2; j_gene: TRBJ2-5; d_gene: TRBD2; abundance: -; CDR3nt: TGTGCCAGCAGCTTAGCGATTGGCGGGAGGGCCGTAGAGACCCAGTACTTC; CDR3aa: CASSLAIGGRAVETQYF
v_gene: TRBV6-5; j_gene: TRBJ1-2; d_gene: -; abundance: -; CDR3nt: TGTGCCAGCAGCAGGGGAATGGGCTATGGCTACACCTTC; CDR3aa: CASSRGMGYGYTF
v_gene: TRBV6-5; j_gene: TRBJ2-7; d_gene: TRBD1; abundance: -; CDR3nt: TGTGCCAGCAGTTACGGGACAGGGGTATGGGAGCAGTACTTC; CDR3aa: CASSYGTGVWEQYF
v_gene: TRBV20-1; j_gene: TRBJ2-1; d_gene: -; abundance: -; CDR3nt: TGCAGTGCTAGCCTACGGAATGAGCAGTTCTTC; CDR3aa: CSASLRNEQFF
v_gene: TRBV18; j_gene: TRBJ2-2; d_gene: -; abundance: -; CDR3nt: TGTGCCAGCTCACCGCCGGGACTTCAATCGACCGGGGAGCTGTTTTTT; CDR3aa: CASSPPGLQSTGELFF